The sequence of this T cell receptor beta chain was determined in a study of cytomegalovirus exposure and HLA in healthy donors. Each donor was healthy, and each was a bone marrow donor. Despite likely unrecorded immune exposures, the donors were nominally healthy at the time of sampling. This CDR3 has 14 residues. The junction had 1 base not matched to a gene; V was cut back by 4 bases and J by 3 bases. Germline CDR1 SGHRS, CDR2 YFSETQ. The PCR used 60 Vbeta and 13 Jbeta primers. Original handling: An analysis performed later counted 73 million or so unique TCR beta chains (roughly 10 million of them shared). The method was immunoSEQ multiplex PCR; TCRdb's version includes in-frame clones alone and lacks a portion of them. That table is the source of V, J and clone size, and D and trimming were worked out from the DNA. The sample lists 270,000 or so clones, around 90% occurring once.

The chain recombines TRBV5-1 with TRBJ2-7; 13 nucleotides line up with TRBD2. Sequences were obtained from PBMCs. This TCR derives from a girl aged 2 to 10 in good health and CMV-seronegative. CDR3 DNA: TGCGCCAGCAGCCGGACTAGCGGGAGCTACGAGCAGTACTTC. It translates to CASSRTSGSYEQYF.